The source of this T cell receptor (beta chain) is a study of blood T cell repertoires in COVID-19. The germline V gene encodes CDR1 MNHEY and CDR2 SVGAGI. The ends were cut back, 6 bases at V and 3 bases at J, with 9 bases in the middle. The CDR3 extends over 13 amino acids. The assay was immunoSEQ multiplex PCR, and TCRdb's table has in-frame clones only and misses some. Of about 140,000 clones listed, about 80% are singletons. Participants' own reports of clinical history determined their cohort assignment. In Cohort 3, a recovered donor had either two negative PCRs, clearance, or symptom resolution.

Sequencing was carried out using PBMCs or T cells enriched from blood (not recorded which). V is TRBV6-5 and J is TRBJ2-4; D not certain. This sequence was found in a woman aged 50 to 65 who had recovered from COVID-19. CDR3: CASSGGSKNIQYF. The CDR3 nucleotides are TGTGCCAGCAGCGGCGGCAGCAAAAACATTCAGTACTTC.